The present TCR beta chain was sequenced within a study of cytomegalovirus exposure and HLA in healthy donors. Overall study results and limits: Rare TCR sequences dominated, though some public TCRs recurred in many donors.

Here immunoSEQ multiplex PCR was the method, and the copy in TCRdb shows in-frame clones only, minus some. This sample has 150,000 to 200,000 clones, with about 81% found just once. Worth noting for this clone: Its antigen remains unidentified.

Germline assignment: CDR1 SGHAT and CDR2 FQNNGV. V was pared by 1 base and J by 1 base, with 4 bases between. This CDR3 is 13 amino acids long. The sample was PBMCs. This clonotype originated in a woman aged 30 to 39 in good health and CMV-seronegative. The V gene is TRBV11-2, the J gene TRBJ1-1; the D is unclear. The CDR3 DNA follows: TGTGCCAGCAGCTTAGCTCCGAACACTGAAGCTTTCTTT. It encodes CASSLAPNTEAFF.